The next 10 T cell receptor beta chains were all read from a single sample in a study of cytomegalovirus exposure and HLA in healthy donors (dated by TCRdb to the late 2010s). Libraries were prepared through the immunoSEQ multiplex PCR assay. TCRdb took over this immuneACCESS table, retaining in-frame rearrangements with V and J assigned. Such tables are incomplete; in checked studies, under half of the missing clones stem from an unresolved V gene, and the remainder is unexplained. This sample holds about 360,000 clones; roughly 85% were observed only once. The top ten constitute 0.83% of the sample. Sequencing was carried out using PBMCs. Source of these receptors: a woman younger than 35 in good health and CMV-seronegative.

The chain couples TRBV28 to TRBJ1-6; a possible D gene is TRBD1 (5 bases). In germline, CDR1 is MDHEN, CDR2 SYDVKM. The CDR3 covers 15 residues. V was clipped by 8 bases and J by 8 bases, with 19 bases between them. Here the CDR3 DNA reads TGTGCCAGCCAACTCTTACTAACCAGGGATTCACCCCTCCACTTT. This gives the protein CASQLLLTRDSPLHF.

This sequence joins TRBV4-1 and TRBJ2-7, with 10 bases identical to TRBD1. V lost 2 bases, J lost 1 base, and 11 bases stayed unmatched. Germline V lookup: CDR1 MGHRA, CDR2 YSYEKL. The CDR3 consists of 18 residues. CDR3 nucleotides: TGCGCCAGCAGCCAAAAGGTGGGCGGGACAGGGGATTCCTACGAGCAGTACTTC. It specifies CASSQKVGGTGDSYEQYF.

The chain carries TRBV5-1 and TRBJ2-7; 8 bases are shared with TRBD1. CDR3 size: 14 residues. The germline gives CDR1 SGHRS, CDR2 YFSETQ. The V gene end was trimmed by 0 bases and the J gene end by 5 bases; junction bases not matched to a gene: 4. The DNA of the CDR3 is TGCGCCAGCAGCTTGGTGGCAGGGGGCGACGAGCAGTACTTC. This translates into CASSLVAGGDEQYF.

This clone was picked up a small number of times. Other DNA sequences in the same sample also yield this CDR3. The CDR3 sequence is CASSQERTEAFF. CDR3 coding DNA: TGCGCCAGCAGCCAAGAACGGACTGAAGCTTTCTTT. The V call is TRBV4-1, the J call TRBJ1-1; no reliable D call. CDR1 is MGHRA, CDR2 YSYEKL, per germline. This CDR3 spans 12 amino acids. Trimming removed 0 bases from V and 5 bases from J, with 4 bases in between.

For the CDR3, the DNA is TGTGCCAGCAGCCGCCAGGGTAGCGGGAATGAGCAGTTCTTC. This gives the protein CASSRQGSGNEQFF. The rearrangement links TRBV11-1 to TRBJ2-1; 7 bases agree with TRBD2. The CDR3 extends over 14 amino acids. The junction had 8 bases not matched to a gene; V was cut back by 5 bases and J by 7 bases. Germline CDR1 and CDR2: SGHAT and FQDESV (reference sequence).

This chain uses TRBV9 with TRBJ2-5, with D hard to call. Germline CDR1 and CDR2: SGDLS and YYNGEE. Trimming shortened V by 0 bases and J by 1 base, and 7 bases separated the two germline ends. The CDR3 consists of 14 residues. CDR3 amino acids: CASSVGASQETQYF. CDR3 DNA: TGTGCCAGCAGCGTAGGGGCCTCCCAAGAGACCCAGTACTTC.

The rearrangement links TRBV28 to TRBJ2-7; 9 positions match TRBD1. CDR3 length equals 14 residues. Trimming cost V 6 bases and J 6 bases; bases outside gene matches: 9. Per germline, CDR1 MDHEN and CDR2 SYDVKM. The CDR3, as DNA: TGTGCCAGCAGACCTACAGGGACAGGGAGCGAGCAGTACTTC. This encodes CASRPTGTGSEQYF.

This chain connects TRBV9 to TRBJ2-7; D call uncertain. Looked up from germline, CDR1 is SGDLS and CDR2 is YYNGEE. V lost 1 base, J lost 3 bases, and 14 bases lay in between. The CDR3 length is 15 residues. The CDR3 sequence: CASSVPAERGYEQYF. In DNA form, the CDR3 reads TGTGCCAGCAGCGTACCGGCCGAGCGAGGCTACGAGCAGTACTTC. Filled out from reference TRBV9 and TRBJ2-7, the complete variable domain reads DSGVTQTPKHLITATGQRVTLRCSPRSGDLSVYWYQQSLDQGLQFLIQYYNGEERAKGNILERFSAQQFPDLHSELNLSSLELGDSALYFCASSVPAERGYEQYFGPGTRLTVT.

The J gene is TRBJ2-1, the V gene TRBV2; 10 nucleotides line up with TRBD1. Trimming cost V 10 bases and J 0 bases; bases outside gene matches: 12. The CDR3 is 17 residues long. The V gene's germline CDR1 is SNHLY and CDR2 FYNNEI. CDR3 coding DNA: TGTGCCATCCCCGGAGGGACAGGGGCTAGCTCCTACAATGAGCAGTTCTTC. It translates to CAIPGGTGASSYNEQFF.

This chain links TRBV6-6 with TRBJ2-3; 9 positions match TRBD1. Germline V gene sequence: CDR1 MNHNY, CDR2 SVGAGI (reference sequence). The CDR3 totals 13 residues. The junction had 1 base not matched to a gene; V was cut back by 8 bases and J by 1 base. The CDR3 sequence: CASRTGGTDTQYF. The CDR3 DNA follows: TGTGCCAGCCGGACAGGGGGCACAGATACGCAGTATTTT.